The rows below give T cell receptor beta chains drawn from one sample of a study of T-cell memory formation after mild COVID-19. TCRdb reprocessed the 5' RACE reads via MiXCR and lists one record per CDR3 protein. The repertoire has some 180,000 distinct CDR3 sequences, less than 20% of them found once; the top ten carry roughly 4%. The material sequenced was PBMCs or a T cell subset sorted from them (not recorded which). These receptors were obtained from a man between 18 and 35 years old who had mild COVID-19 (a few samples of this study predate the infection). Cell type and time point are not known. Both conserved end residues are part of each CDR3. A D gene is named only where the DNA matches it firmly. Clone size is not always given. Where it is, it says once, few, many or a class for expanded clones.

>TRBJ2-3|TRBD1|TRBV12-3/TRBV12-4|few
TGTGCCAGCAGTTGGGCCAAGACAGGGGATCTCACAGATACGCAGTATTTT
CASSWAKTGDLTDTQYF
>TRBJ1-2|.|TRBV9|few
TGTGCCAGCAGCGCCACGGGAAGGGTCGGCTACACCTTC
CASSATGRVGYTF
>TRBJ1-5|TRBD1|TRBV20-1|.
TGCAGTGCAAGGACAGGGGAGTGGAGCAATCAGCCCCAGCATTTT
CSARTGEWSNQPQHF
>TRBJ2-2|.|TRBV5-1|few
TGCGCCAGCAAGATCCTCCCGGCCACCGGGGAGCTGTTTTTT
CASKILPATGELFF
>TRBJ1-1|.|TRBV4-1|few
TGCGCCAGCAGCCAGACGACTGAACACACTGAAGCTTTCTTT
CASSQTTEHTEAFF
>TRBJ1-1|.|TRBV25-1|few
TGTGCCAGCAGTGATTATCCCGCAGGTGAAGCTTTCTTT
CASSDYPAGEAFF
>TRBJ2-2|.|TRBV20-1|.
TGCAGTGCGGAGCGGCGCGGCACCGGGGAGCTGTTTTTT
CSAERRGTGELFF
>TRBJ2-7|TRBD1|TRBV6-1|.
TGTGCCAGCAGTGAAAAGTCTGGACAGGGGGGTTCCGAGCAGTACTTC
CASSEKSGQGGSEQYF
>TRBJ1-2|.|TRBV2|.
TGTGCCAGCTCCAAGGACGGGAACTATGGCTACACCTTC
CASSKDGNYGYTF
>TRBJ2-7|TRBD1|TRBV20-1|few
TGCAGTGCTCCCGGGACAGGGGGTGTCGAGCAGTACTTC
CSAPGTGGVEQYF
>TRBJ1-1|.|TRBV18|.
TGTGCCAGCTCATCCTTGGACGTTCGGGGCACTGAAGCTTTCTTT
CASSSLDVRGTEAFF
>TRBJ2-3|TRBD2|TRBV5-1|.
TGCGCCAGCAGCCGAAGGGCTAGCGGGGGGGCAGATACGCAGTATTTT
CASSRRASGGADTQYF
>TRBJ2-7|TRBD1|TRBV19|.
TGTGCCAGCCGCTCCAGGGACAGGGCTTACGAGCAGTACTTC
CASRSRDRAYEQYF
>TRBJ2-3|TRBD2|TRBV7-6|few
TGTGCCAGCAGCTTACTAGCGGGGGCCCGAATTTGGAGCACAGATACGCAGTATTTT
CASSLLAGARIWSTDTQYF
>TRBJ2-5|.|TRBV15|.
TGTGCCACGGCACGGGGAACCCTGGGAGAGACCCAGTACTTC
CATARGTLGETQYF
>TRBJ2-3|TRBD1|TRBV7-3|few
TGTGCCAGCAGCTCAAAGACAGGGGGCCTCACAGATACGCAGTATTTT
CASSSKTGGLTDTQYF
>TRBJ1-1|.|TRBV7-2|few
TGTGCCAGCAGGGTACAACAGATGAACACTGAAGCTTTCTTT
CASRVQQMNTEAFF
>TRBJ2-5|TRBD2|TRBV7-2|.
TGTGCCAGCACAGGGACTAGCGGGGGCCAACAAGAGACCCAGTACTTC
CASTGTSGGQQETQYF
>TRBJ1-2|TRBD1|TRBV29-1|.
TGCAGCGGCGGGACAGCGATTTATGGCTACACCTTC
CSGGTAIYGYTF
>TRBJ1-1|.|TRBV12-3/TRBV12-4|.
TGTGCCACCAGAAGGGGAGGGAACACTGAAGCTTTCTTT
CATRRGGNTEAFF
>TRBJ1-5|.|TRBV4-3|.
TGCGCCAGCAGCCAAAGGGCCGGTAGCAATCAGCCCCAGCATTTT
CASSQRAGSNQPQHF
>TRBJ2-7|.|TRBV5-6|.
TGTGCCAGCTGGGAAAAGTTCTCCTACGAGCAGTACTTC
CASWEKFSYEQYF
>TRBJ1-1|TRBD1|TRBV9|.
TGTGCCAGCAGCGCTTATGGGACAGGCGGTGAAGCTTTCTTT
CASSAYGTGGEAFF
>TRBJ2-7|TRBD2|TRBV6-5|few
TGTGCCAGCAGTTATCGCGGTGACGCGGGGGATCCCTACGAGCAGTACTTC
CASSYRGDAGDPYEQYF
>TRBJ2-7|.|TRBV20-1|many
TGCAGTGCTAGACCCCCTACCAGGGGTCCCGAGCAGTACTTC
CSARPPTRGPEQYF
>TRBJ2-7|.|TRBV6-2/TRBV6-3|.
TGTGCCAGCAGTTACCACAGCGGGCCCCGGGCGCGGGAGCAGTACTTC
CASSYHSGPRAREQYF
>TRBJ2-5|.|TRBV3-1|few
TGTGCCAGCGCAAAGACCCAAGAGACCCAGTACTTC
CASAKTQETQYF
>TRBJ2-5|.|TRBV4-2|.
TGTGCCAGCAGCCAAGCAGGTGGTCCAGGTTCGGGAGAGACCCAGTACTTC
CASSQAGGPGSGETQYF
>TRBJ2-3|.|TRBV29-1|.
TGCAGCGGCAACCCTACTGGTCCCGGGGATACGCAGTATTTT
CSGNPTGPGDTQYF
>TRBJ2-3|.|TRBV15|few
TGTGCCACCAGGGCTCGGGCAGATACGCAGTATTTT
CATRARADTQYF
>TRBJ2-1|.|TRBV12-3/TRBV12-4|once
TGTGCCAGCAGTTTAGGGGGACCTACGGTACATGAGCAGTTCTTC
CASSLGGPTVHEQFF
>TRBJ2-6|.|TRBV15|.
TGTGCCACCAGCGCCCAGATGGGGCGCTCTGGGGCCAACGTCCTGACTTTC
CATSAQMGRSGANVLTF
>TRBJ2-3|.|TRBV5-6|.
TGTGCCAGCAGCTTAAGAGGGGTTTTCACAGATACGCAGTATTTT
CASSLRGVFTDTQYF
>TRBJ1-2|.|TRBV5-1|.
TGCGCCAGCAGCTGGGGACCCTATGGCTACACCTTC
CASSWGPYGYTF
>TRBJ1-2|.|TRBV5-1|.
TGCGCCAGCAGCTTGTTCTCAGACACTAACTATGGCTACACCTTC
CASSLFSDTNYGYTF
>TRBJ1-1|.|TRBV7-9|.
TGTGCCAGCAGCTTAGTCAGTGAAGCTTTCTTT
CASSLVSEAFF
>TRBJ2-1|TRBD2|TRBV10-2|.
TGCGCCAGCAGTGCTGGGAAGCGGGGGGGCTGGTACAATGAGCAGTTCTTC
CASSAGKRGGWYNEQFF
>TRBJ1-4|.|TRBV7-8|.
TGTGCCAGCAGCTTAGGGGGCGACAATGAAAAACTGTTTTTT
CASSLGGDNEKLFF
>TRBJ1-1|.|TRBV5-1|many
TGCGCCAGCAGCTTGCGGGGGGATAACACTGAAGCTTTCTTT
CASSLRGDNTEAFF
>TRBJ1-2|.|TRBV11-2|.
TGTGCCAGCAGCACCGAGGCGACTAGTCGCTACACCTTC
CASSTEATSRYTF
>TRBJ2-3|TRBD1|TRBV12-3/TRBV12-4|many
TGTGCCAGCAGTTTTTATACAGGGGGAGATACGCAGTATTTT
CASSFYTGGDTQYF
>TRBJ2-1|.|TRBV2|.
TGTGCCAGCAGTCGGCTTGGCGGAAGCTCCTACAATGAGCAGTTCTTC
CASSRLGGSSYNEQFF
>TRBJ2-2|TRBD2|TRBV10-1|.
TGCGCCAGCAGTGAACGGCGGGGGGACACCGGGGAGCTGTTTTTT
CASSERRGDTGELFF
>TRBJ1-1|TRBD1|TRBV11-1|few
TGTGCCAGCAGCTCTTCTGGACAGGGCAAGGTCTTT
CASSSSGQGKVF
>TRBJ2-3|TRBD2|TRBV20-1|few
TGCAGTGCTAGGGGACCTAGCGGGGACACAGATACGCAGTATTTT
CSARGPSGDTDTQYF
>TRBJ2-3|TRBD1|TRBV12-3/TRBV12-4|.
TGTGCCAGCAGTTCCCGGACAGGGGCCACAGATACGCAGTATTTT
CASSSRTGATDTQYF
>TRBJ2-3|.|TRBV6-5|.
TGTGCCAGCCGGAATGGAGGCACAGATACGCAGTATTTT
CASRNGGTDTQYF